The clone carrying this T cell receptor beta chain was counted at least ten times. The CDR3 is 13 residues long. Deletions cut 4 bases from V and 0 bases from J, with 3 bases between. CDR1 is LGHNA, CDR2 YSLEER, per germline. This record comes from a study of T-cell reconstitution after alpha-beta-depleted transplantation in children. The TCRbeta library incorporated unique molecular identifiers. TCRdb recomputed calls from the PCR reads with MiXCR, one row per CDR3 protein. The sample contains 20,000 to 25,000 distinct CDR3 sequences, approximately 10% of which appear only once. The TCR was taken from a human donor who donated a stem cell graft to a child with chronic granulomatous disease. The V call is TRBV4-3, the J call TRBJ2-2; D call uncertain. Sequences were derived from PBMCs from the stem cell graft donor, sampled from the stem cell graft. DNA of the CDR3: TGCGCCAGCAGCCGGGCGAACACCGGGGAGCTGTTTTTT. Translation gives CASSRANTGELFF.